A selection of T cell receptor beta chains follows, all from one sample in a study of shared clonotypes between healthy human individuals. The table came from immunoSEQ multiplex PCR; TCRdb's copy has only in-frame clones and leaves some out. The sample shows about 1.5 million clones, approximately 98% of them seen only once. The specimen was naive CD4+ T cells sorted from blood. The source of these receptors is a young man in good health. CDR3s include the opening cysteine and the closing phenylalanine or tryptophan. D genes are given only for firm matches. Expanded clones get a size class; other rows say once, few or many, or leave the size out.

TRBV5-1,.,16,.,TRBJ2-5,TGCGCCAGCAGCTTGGGGAAGGCGGGGACCCAAGAGACCCAGTACTTC,CASSLGKAGTQETQYF
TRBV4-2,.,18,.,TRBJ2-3,TGTGCCAGCAGCCAAGTTGGTCAGGGGGGGGCTAGCACAGATACGCAGTATTTT,CASSQVGQGGASTDTQYF
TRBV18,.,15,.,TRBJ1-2,TGTGCCAGCTCACCACCCGGTAGGGGGACCTATGGCTACACCTTC,CASSPPGRGTYGYTF
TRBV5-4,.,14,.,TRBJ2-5,TGTGCCAGCAGGGCAGAGAACTCGCAAGAGACCCAGTACTTC,CASRAENSQETQYF
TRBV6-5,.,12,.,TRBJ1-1,TGTGCCAGCAGTCGACAACAGGATGAAGCTTTCTTT,CASSRQQDEAFF
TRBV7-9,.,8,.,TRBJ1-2,TGTGCCAGCAGCGGCTACACCTTC,CASSGYTF
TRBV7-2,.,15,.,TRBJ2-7,TGTGCCAGCAGCCCCGCTGGTGGACGCACCTACGAGCAGTACTTC,CASSPAGGRTYEQYF
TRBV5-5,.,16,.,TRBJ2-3,TGTGCCAGCAGCTTGGGGCTGGCAGCTAGCACAGATACGCAGTATTTT,CASSLGLAASTDTQYF
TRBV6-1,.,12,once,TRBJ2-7,TGTGCCAGCAGAGCGTGGACAGACGAGCAGTACTTC,CASRAWTDEQYF
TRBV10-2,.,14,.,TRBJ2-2,TGCGCCAGCAGTGATCTCCTAGCAACTGGGGAGCTGTTTTTT,CASSDLLATGELFF
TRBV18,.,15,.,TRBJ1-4,TGTGCCAGCTCACCTCGGGACCCACGGGGGGAAAAACTGTTTTTT,CASSPRDPRGEKLFF
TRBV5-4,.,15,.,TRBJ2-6,TGTGCCAGCAGCTTGGACAGGGCCGGGGCCAACGTCCTGACTTTC,CASSLDRAGANVLTF
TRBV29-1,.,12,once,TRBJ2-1,TGCAGCGTTGAGGCCAGATACAATGAGCAGTTCTTC,CSVEARYNEQFF
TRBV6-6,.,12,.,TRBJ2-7,TGTGCCAGCGTGTCCCTCTCCTACGAGCAGTACTTC,CASVSLSYEQYF
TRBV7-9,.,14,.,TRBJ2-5,TGTGCCAGCAGGCGTCAGGGTCAGGGGGAGACCCAGTACTTC,CASRRQGQGETQYF
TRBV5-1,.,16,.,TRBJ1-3,TGCGCCAGCAGCTTGGACGTACAGGGCATTGGAAACACCATATATTTT,CASSLDVQGIGNTIYF